A single sample is the source of the 18 T cell receptor beta chains below, sequenced in a study of T cell clonotyping in hematopoietic cell transplantation. The repertoire was sequenced with immunoSEQ multiplex PCR; TCRdb's copy has only in-frame clones and lacks some. Of approximately 12,000 clones listed, about 70% were seen once; the top ten hold under 15%. Sequenced here: peripheral blood mononuclear cells, sampled 180 days after allogeneic stem cell transplant. Receptors originate from a male patient aged 55 to 69 who had an allogeneic stem cell transplant from an unrelated donor, so the T cells may come from the graft donor. Some clones in this sample may be carry-over from other donors' samples.

V is TRBV30 and J is TRBJ1-5, with D uncertain. Germline V lookup: CDR1 GTSNPN, CDR2 SVGIG (reference sequence). The V end was cut by 0 bases, the J end by 6 bases, with 9 bases between. The CDR3 sequence is 13 residues long. The CDR3 coding sequence is TGTGCCTGGAGTGTAAATGGTATTCAGCCCCAGCATTTT. It codes for CAWSVNGIQPQHF.

The V gene is TRBV10-3, the J gene TRBJ1-2; 9 bases are a match to TRBD1. Per the germline V gene, CDR1 is ENHRY and CDR2 is SYGVKD. The ends lost 8 bases at V and 3 bases at J; junction bases unmatched: 4. CDR3 size: 13 residues. CDR3 region: CAISDRGHYGYTF. The CDR3 DNA reads TGTGCCATCTCGGACAGGGGCCACTATGGCTACACCTTC.

Comments on this clone: This may come from a read error, since a much larger clone is one base off. V gene TRBV5-4 combines with J gene TRBJ2-7; 10 positions match TRBD1. The CDR3 covers 18 residues. Germline CDR1 is SGHNT and CDR2 is YYREEE (reference sequence). CDR3 sequence (DNA): TGTGCCAGCAGCTCAAGGGGACAGGGGAGAGCTTGGCCCTACGAGCTGTACTTC. Its protein is CASSSRGQGRAWPYELYF.

This chain connects TRBV9 to TRBJ1-5, with a tentative D call TRBD1 (5 bases). Germline CDR1 SGDLS, CDR2 YYNGEE. The germline V and J ends were trimmed by 3 bases and 0 bases, with 13 bases remaining between them. The CDR3 is 16 residues long. The CDR3 region is CASSAGSGTSNQPQHF. The DNA of the CDR3 is TGTGCCAGCAGCGCCGGTTCAGGGACTAGCAATCAGCCCCAGCATTTT.

This clone was observed a handful of times. This chain uses TRBV29-1 with TRBJ1-4, with D possibly TRBD1 on 5 matching bases. Trimming removed 4 bases from V and 8 bases from J, with 14 bases in between. Looked up from germline, CDR1 is SQVTM and CDR2 is ANQGSEA. This CDR3 is built from 13 residues. Here the CDR3 DNA reads TGCAGCGTTGCAAAGGGGTCAGAAGAAAAACTGTTTTTT. Its protein product is CSVAKGSEEKLFF.

The sample holds a few counts of this clone. V is TRBV27 and J is TRBJ1-1; 8 bases agree with TRBD1. CDR1 is MNHEY and CDR2 is SMNVEV in the germline V gene (reference sequence). The ends lost 4 bases at V and 1 base at J; junction bases unmatched: 5. This CDR3 spans 15 amino acids. CDR3 loop: CASSSSGTGNTEAFF. The CDR3, as DNA: TGTGCCAGCAGTTCATCCGGGACAGGGAACACTGAAGCTTTCTTT.

This clone has just a few counts. This chain connects TRBV2 to TRBJ2-3; D is unclear. In germline, CDR1 is SNHLY, CDR2 FYNNEI. Trimming left V 2 bases short and J 3 bases short, with 3 bases between. The CDR3 extends over 12 amino acids. The DNA for the CDR3 is TGTGCCAGCAGTGAACAGACAGATACGCAGTATTTT. Translation gives CASSEQTDTQYF.

This rearrangement joins TRBV5-1 to TRBJ2-3, with TRBD1 matching 11 bases. J gave up 3 bases and V 4 bases, and 4 bases lay outside the gene matches. Germline V lookup: CDR1 SGHRS, CDR2 YFSETQ. The CDR3 loop spans 15 amino acids. CDR3: CASSVGTGGTDTQYF. In DNA, the CDR3 is TGCGCCAGCAGCGTCGGGACAGGGGGAACAGATACGCAGTATTTT.

The J gene is TRBJ1-5, the V gene TRBV6-5; D is possibly TRBD1 (5 bases). CDR1 is MNHEY, CDR2 SVGAGI, per germline. V was shortened by 6 bases and J by 9 bases, with 18 bases between the two germline ends. This CDR3 comprises 14 residues. The CDR3 region is CASRRGGKEGPQHF. The CDR3 nucleotides are TGTGCCAGCAGGCGGGGGGGTAAGGAGGGGCCCCAGCATTTT.

CDR3 nucleotide sequence: TGCGCCAGCAGCCCTGGAGCAGGGTCTAACTATGGCTACACCTTC. Protein sequence: CASSPGAGSNYGYTF. J is TRBJ1-2 and V is TRBV4-1; D is perhaps TRBD1 (5 bases). The V and J ends lost 4 bases and 0 bases respectively, with 12 bases between them. CDR1 is MGHRA, CDR2 YSYEKL, per germline. This CDR3 contains 15 residues.

CDR3 nucleotides: TGTGCCAGCAGCGTAGGTTCGGGGGGGACAGGGGGCTCTGAAGCTTTCTTT. This translates into CASSVGSGGTGGSEAFF. The V gene is TRBV9, the J gene TRBJ1-1; 12 bases fit TRBD1. Germline lookup yields CDR1 SGDLS and CDR2 YYNGEE. V lost 0 bases, J lost 6 bases, and 9 bases stayed unmatched. The CDR3 totals 17 residues.

V usage is TRBV5-1 and J usage is TRBJ1-1, with D uncertain. Trimming shortened V by 2 bases and J by 10 bases, and 12 bases separated the two germline ends. In germline, CDR1 is SGHRS, CDR2 YFSETQ. This CDR3 comprises 12 residues. The chain's CDR3 is CASSLSAEAAFF. The DNA of the CDR3 is TGCGCCAGCAGCTTATCGGCGGAAGCAGCTTTCTTT.

The chain couples TRBV5-8 to TRBJ1-1; 8 nucleotides align to TRBD1. The CDR3 runs to 18 residues. Germline-derived CDR1 and CDR2 are SGHTS and YDEGEE. Unmatched junction bases numbered 23, after V lost 4 bases and J lost 9 bases. CDR3 amino acids: CASSQDLSQGANFRQAFF. The CDR3 nucleotides read TGTGCCAGCAGCCAAGACTTATCCCAGGGGGCGAACTTTCGGCAAGCTTTCTTT.

V and J are TRBV4-2 and TRBJ2-1, with 9 bases lining up with TRBD2. The CDR3 has 16 residues. J gave up 2 bases and V 3 bases, and 5 bases lay outside the gene matches. Germline V CDR1 and CDR2: LGHNA, YNFKEQ. CDR3 sequence (DNA): TGTGCCAGCAGCCAGGTAGCGGGGGCCGCCTACAATGAGCAGTTCTTC. As protein: CASSQVAGAAYNEQFF.

This clone was recorded a few times. This chain uses TRBV19 with TRBJ2-1; the D gene is possibly TRBD1 (6 bases). From germline, CDR1 is LNHDA and CDR2 SQIVND (reference sequence). The V gene lost 8 bases and the J gene lost 5 bases, with 10 bases spanning the gap. The CDR3 runs to 12 residues. CDR3 sequence reads: CASDQGNNEQFF. The DNA for the CDR3 is TGTGCCAGTGACCAGGGGAACAATGAGCAGTTCTTC.

This clone occurred a few times. The rearrangement links TRBV4-2 to TRBJ2-1; D is ambiguous. With 4 bases removed from V and 0 bases from J, the gap between germline ends came to 13 bases. This CDR3 comprises 16 residues. Germline CDR1 reads LGHNA; CDR2 reads YNFKEQ. The CDR3 DNA sequence: TGTGCCAGCAGCCGCGAAGGAGATCCCTCCTACAATGAGCAGTTCTTC. Encoded protein: CASSREGDPSYNEQFF.

This clone has a single count. V and J are TRBV18 and TRBJ2-7; TRBD1 might be the D (5 bases). This CDR3 has 13 amino acids. From germline, CDR1 is KGHSH and CDR2 LQKENI. The V end was cut by 3 bases, the J end by 3 bases, with 9 bases between. CDR3 residues: CASSPRQIYEQYF. The DNA for the CDR3 is TGTGCCAGCTCACCTCGACAGATCTACGAGCAGTACTTC. Using reference TRBV18 and TRBJ2-7 for the parts outside the CDR3, the full variable domain is NAGVMQNPRHLVRRRGQEARLRCSPMKGHSHVYWYRQLPEEGLKFMVYLQKENIIDESGMPKERFSAEFPKEGPSILRIQQVVRGDSAAYFCASSPRQIYEQYFGPGTRLTVT.

This sequence joins TRBV2 and TRBJ2-7, with 8 bases matching TRBD1. The CDR3 has 16 amino acids. The J segment lost 3 bases and the V segment lost 3 bases, leaving 10 bases of the junction unmatched. In germline, CDR1 is SNHLY, CDR2 FYNNEI. Here the CDR3 DNA reads TGTGCCAGCAGTGAGTTCGAGGGACAGGAGAACTACGAGCAGTACTTC. Its translation: CASSEFEGQENYEQYF.